Each of the 14 T cell receptor beta chains below was sequenced from the same sample in a study of shared T cell receptors in the human thymus (dated by TCRdb to about 2021). Receptor libraries were prepared by the immunoSEQ multiplex PCR assay. TCRdb limited this immuneACCESS table to in-frame rearrangements with V and J called. A share of clones is missing; checked studies link under half to unresolved V genes, and the rest is unexplained. The sample includes about 660,000 clones, with roughly 90% observed a single time. The ten biggest clones cover about 0.01% of the sample. This sample also belongs to another study, concerning human thymus T cells.

The sample was thymocytes. The receptor set was obtained from a boy less than two years old with a congenital heart defect. Donor details come from another sample of the same person, matched by shared clones.

The chain couples TRBV27 to TRBJ2-1; a weak D match, TRBD1 (5 bases). The CDR3 has 14 residues. Deletions cut 0 bases from V and 3 bases from J, with 6 bases between. Germline CDR1 is MNHEY and CDR2 is SMNVEV (reference sequence). The CDR3 DNA follows: TGTGCCAGCAGTTTATCAGGGGACTACAATGAGCAGTTCTTC. Translated: CASSLSGDYNEQFF.

The chain is built from TRBV30 and TRBJ2-1, with TRBD1 identical over 7 bases. Looked up from germline, CDR1 is GTSNPN and CDR2 is SVGIG (reference sequence). CDR3 length: 16 amino acids. J was trimmed by 3 bases and V by 1 base; bases with no gene match: 9. This CDR3 reads CAWSEAGTEFYNEQFF. DNA of the CDR3: TGTGCCTGGAGTGAAGCCGGGACAGAATTCTACAATGAGCAGTTCTTC.

The rearrangement links TRBV18 to TRBJ2-3; 7 bases are a match to TRBD1. Germline CDR1 and CDR2: KGHSH and LQKENI. This CDR3 contains 17 residues. After removal of 3 bases from V and 2 bases from J, the junction contained 11 bases not matched to a gene. CDR3 sequence reads: CASSPPSGQETTDTQYF. In DNA form, the CDR3 reads TGTGCCAGCTCACCCCCCTCTGGACAGGAGACCACAGATACGCAGTATTTT.

V usage is TRBV5-1 and J usage is TRBJ2-1; TRBD1 is a possible D gene (6 bases). V gave up 3 bases and J gave up 13 bases, with 11 bases separating them. Germline lookup yields CDR1 SGHRS and CDR2 YFSETQ. The CDR3 runs to 11 residues. The CDR3 loop reads CASSSGQCQFF. In DNA form, the CDR3 reads TGCGCCAGCAGCTCCGGACAGTGTCAGTTCTTC.

The CDR3: CASSLQTGGFYGYTF. In DNA form, the CDR3 reads TGTGCCAGCAGTCTCCAGACAGGGGGCTTTTATGGCTACACCTTC. The chain is built from TRBV27 and TRBJ1-2; 10 positions match TRBD1. The CDR3 has 15 residues. Per germline, CDR1 MNHEY and CDR2 SMNVEV (reference sequence). Germline trimming cut 5 bases from V and 5 bases from J; bases unmatched to any gene: 8.

This chain joins TRBV4-1 and TRBJ2-5; TRBD1 agrees at 10 bases. V lost 4 bases to trimming and J lost 3 bases; unmatched junction nucleotides: 8. The CDR3 consists of 16 residues. Germline V gives CDR1 MGHRA, CDR2 YSYEKL. The CDR3 loop is CASSPRGQGTKETQYF. For the CDR3, the DNA is TGCGCCAGCAGCCCCCGGGGACAGGGGACAAAAGAGACCCAGTACTTC.

V is TRBV6-5 and J is TRBJ2-7; TRBD1 matches at 7 bases. The CDR3 length is 16 residues. The V gene's germline CDR1 is MNHEY and CDR2 SVGAGI. V was pared by 0 bases and J by 1 base, with 6 bases of the junction left unmatched. The CDR3 region has the DNA TGTGCCAGCAGTTACTCGTTCCCGGACAGGTCCTACGAGCAGTACTTC. It yields the protein CASSYSFPDRSYEQYF.

J is TRBJ2-2 and V is TRBV27; 12 bases are shared with TRBD2. Trimming removed 7 bases from V and 7 bases from J; junction bases left unmatched: 7. The length of the CDR3 is 15 residues. Germline CDR1 reads MNHEY; CDR2 reads SMNVEV (reference sequence). This CDR3 is CASNRLAGANGELFF. CDR3 nucleotide sequence: TGTGCCAGCAATAGACTAGCGGGAGCAAACGGGGAGCTGTTTTTT.

The rearrangement links TRBV7-7 to TRBJ2-1; D might be TRBD2 (5 bases). The CDR3 is 19 residues long. Germline V gene sequence: CDR1 SSHAT, CDR2 FNYEAQ (reference sequence). Trimming took 5 bases from V and 6 from J, leaving 29 bases between them. This CDR3 is CASSLQVGSAISTGNEQFF. CDR3 bases: TGTGCCAGCAGCCTTCAGGTGGGGAGCGCCATCTCGACGGGCAATGAGCAGTTCTTC. The whole variable domain, remainder taken from reference TRBV7-7 and TRBJ2-1, is GAGVSQSPRYKVTKRGQDVTLRCDPISSHATLYWYQQALGQGPEFLTYFNYEAQPDKSGLPSDRFSAERPEGSISTLTIQRTEQRDSAMYRCASSLQVGSAISTGNEQFFGPGTRLTVL.

This clone was observed a few times. The V gene is TRBV30, the J gene TRBJ2-3, with 7 bases aligning to TRBD2. Germline V gives CDR1 GTSNPN, CDR2 SVGIG (reference sequence). The CDR3 sequence is 14 residues long. V shed 2 bases and J 6 bases; nucleotides not matched to a gene: 8. The CDR3 region has the DNA TGTGCCTGGAGTCCCAAGACTAGCAGCGATACGCAGTATTTT. Translating it yields CAWSPKTSSDTQYF.

The chain employs TRBV5-1 and TRBJ2-3; 14 bases line up with TRBD2. Germline-derived CDR1 and CDR2 are SGHRS and YFSETQ. The V gene end was trimmed by 0 bases and the J gene end by 4 bases; junction bases not matched to a gene: 4. This CDR3 contains 17 residues. The CDR3 region has the DNA TGCGCCAGCAGCTTGGAGCAGGGACTAGCGGGGGCAGATACGCAGTATTTT. Translating it yields CASSLEQGLAGADTQYF.

The chain combines TRBV19 with TRBJ1-1, with D possibly being TRBD1 (6 bases). Germline assignment: CDR1 LNHDA and CDR2 SQIVND (reference sequence). The CDR3 sequence is 18 residues long. Trimming left V 5 bases short and J 0 bases short, with 22 bases between. The CDR3 DNA is TGTGCCAGTAGTCCGGTACTTGGGGGGGGCGGGTTGAACACTGAAGCTTTCTTT. This translates into CASSPVLGGGGLNTEAFF.

The gene calls are TRBV7-8 and TRBJ2-7, with 9 positions matching TRBD1. The V gene's germline CDR1 is SGHVS and CDR2 FQNEAQ. The CDR3 spans 14 residues. Trimming cost V 3 bases and J 3 bases; bases outside gene matches: 3. The DNA for the CDR3 is TGTGCCAGCAGCTTTCGGGACAGGGACTACGAGCAGTACTTC. It specifies CASSFRDRDYEQYF.

The chain has TRBV27 and TRBJ1-1, with TRBD1 as a possible D gene (6 bases). In germline, CDR1 is MNHEY, CDR2 SMNVEV (reference sequence). The V end was cut by 3 bases, the J end by 1 base, with 21 bases between. The length of the CDR3 is 18 residues. The chain's CDR3 is CASSFPQFRRGWNTEAFF. As DNA, the CDR3 is TGTGCCAGCAGTTTCCCCCAATTTCGCAGGGGTTGGAACACTGAAGCTTTCTTT.